These 27 T cell receptor beta chains came from one sample sequenced in a study of T cell changes during pregnancy in multiple sclerosis. Data came from immunoSEQ multiplex PCR; TCRdb stores just in-frame clones and leaves some out. The data show 35,000 to 45,000 clones, more than 85% seen once. The sample was CD4+ T cells from peripheral blood mononuclear cells, taken after pregnancy. Receptors originate from a female donor in good health, enrolled as a control in a pregnancy study.

The gene calls are TRBV5-5 and TRBJ2-2; TRBD2 aligns across 11 bases. CDR3 size: 16 residues. From germline, CDR1 is SGHKS and CDR2 YYEKEE (reference sequence). V shed 4 bases, J shed 1 base, and the junction held 3 bases outside the gene matches. The CDR3 is CASSLGTSGNTGELFF. The CDR3 DNA reads as TGTGCCAGCAGCCTGGGGACTAGCGGGAACACCGGGGAGCTGTTTTTT.

This chain links TRBV29-1 with TRBJ1-2, with TRBD1 matching over 9 bases. CDR3 length: 12 amino acids. V was clipped by 4 bases and J by 13 bases; unmatched bases: 10. The germline V gene encodes CDR1 SQVTM and CDR2 ANQGSEA. The CDR3 protein is CSVAGTGYLLTF. CDR3 nucleotides: TGCAGCGTTGCCGGGACAGGGTACCTCCTCACCTTC. The variable domain in full, completed from reference TRBV29-1 and TRBJ1-2, reads SAVISQKPSRDICQRGTSLTIQCQVDSQVTMMFWYRQQPGQSLTLIATANQGSEATYESGFVIDKFPISRPNLTFSTLTVSNMSPEDSSIYLCSVAGTGYLLTFGSGTRLTVV.

This clone appeared a single time. V gene TRBV27 combines with J gene TRBJ1-2; tentatively, D is TRBD1 (6 bases). The ends were cut back, 8 bases at V and 0 bases at J, with 16 bases in the middle. Germline V gene lookup returns CDR1 MNHEY and CDR2 SMNVEV (reference sequence). The CDR3 length is 15 residues. The CDR3 DNA sequence: TGTGCCAGCCGGCACGTCGGACAGACTAACTATGGCTACACCTTC. It encodes CASRHVGQTNYGYTF.

V usage is TRBV7-2 and J usage is TRBJ2-1; D remains unclear. This CDR3 is 13 amino acids long. V was clipped by 3 bases and J by 4 bases, with 7 bases between them. Per the germline V gene, CDR1 is SGHTA and CDR2 is FQGNSA. CDR3 in amino acids: CASSFTGYNEQFF. The CDR3 DNA is TGTGCCAGCAGCTTCACCGGTTACAATGAGCAGTTCTTC.

V and J are TRBV6-6 and TRBJ2-2, with D possibly matching TRBD2 (6 bases). The CDR3 is 13 amino acids. Germline CDR1 reads MNHNY; CDR2 reads SVGAGI (reference sequence). Trimming left V 8 bases short and J 4 bases short, with 11 bases between. The CDR3 here is CASVRGGTGELFF. CDR3 DNA sequence: TGTGCCAGCGTACGGGGAGGCACCGGGGAGCTGTTTTTT.

V gene TRBV6-5 combines with J gene TRBJ1-1; unclear D gene. Germline-derived CDR1 and CDR2 are MNHEY and SVGAGI. V was shortened by 7 bases and J by 4 bases, with 10 bases between the two germline ends. CDR3 size: 12 residues. The CDR3 region has the DNA TGTGCCAGCAATGGAGGGTTCACTGAAGCTTTCTTT. Protein product: CASNGGFTEAFF.

The V call is TRBV11-2, the J call TRBJ2-7; 10 bases line up with TRBD1. This CDR3 is built from 14 residues. J was trimmed by 4 bases and V by 4 bases; bases with no gene match: 4. Per the germline V gene, CDR1 is SGHAT and CDR2 is FQNNGV. This chain's CDR3 is CASSWGTGAYEQYF. The CDR3 coding sequence is TGTGCCAGCAGCTGGGGGACAGGGGCATACGAGCAGTACTTC.

This clone has just one count. The chain employs TRBV4-1 and TRBJ2-3; TRBD2 matches at 11 bases. The CDR3 totals 16 residues. Germline V gene sequence: CDR1 MGHRA, CDR2 YSYEKL. Unmatched junction bases numbered 5, after V lost 0 bases and J lost 6 bases. CDR3 DNA: TGCGCCAGCAGCCAAGATCGGCTAGCGGGGGGCGATACGCAGTATTTT. It yields the protein CASSQDRLAGGDTQYF.

J is TRBJ2-2 and V is TRBV19; D might be TRBD2 (6 bases). V shed 3 bases and J shed 4 bases, with 18 bases lying between them. The CDR3 is made up of 17 amino acids. CDR1 and CDR2 (germline): LNHDA, SQIVND (reference sequence). The CDR3, as DNA: TGTGCCAGTAGTATCGGCGGGGCGCTAATCCTCACCGGGGAGCTGTTTTTT. It specifies CASSIGGALILTGELFF. Combining the CDR3 with reference TRBV19 and TRBJ2-2 gives the whole variable domain DGGITQSPKYLFRKEGQNVTLSCEQNLNHDAMYWYRQDPGQGLRLIYYSQIVNDFQKGDIAEGYSVSREKKESFPLTVTSAQKNPTAFYLCASSIGGALILTGELFFGEGSRLTVL.

The V and J genes are TRBV20-1 and TRBJ1-2; D is ambiguous. Germline lookup yields CDR1 DFQATT and CDR2 SNEGSKA (reference sequence). The CDR3 is 10 amino acids. V was pared by 5 bases and J by 3 bases, with 4 bases between. Here the CDR3 reads CSAFDYGYTF. The CDR3 DNA reads TGCAGTGCTTTCGACTATGGCTACACCTTC.

The chain uses TRBV5-1 and TRBJ2-2, with D perhaps TRBD2 (7 bases). CDR3 length equals 15 residues. The V end lost 2 bases, the J end lost 2 bases, and 10 bases lay between the germline ends. Germline CDR1 SGHRS, CDR2 YFSETQ. CDR3 DNA: TGCGCCAGCAGCTTACCGGGGGGCAACACCGGGGAGCTGTTTTTT. Residues: CASSLPGGNTGELFF.

This clone was picked up one time. V is TRBV19 and J is TRBJ1-4; D not resolved. Trimming cost V 7 bases and J 11 bases, with 23 bases left between them. This CDR3 is 15 amino acids long. CDR1 and CDR2 from the germline V gene are LNHDA and SQIVND (reference sequence). In DNA, the CDR3 is TGTGCCAGTACTAATGGTGGGAGAGGCTTGGGGAAACTGTTTTTT. This gives the protein CASTNGGRGLGKLFF. The complete variable domain, with remaining parts taken from reference TRBV19 and TRBJ1-4, reads DGGITQSPKYLFRKEGQNVTLSCEQNLNHDAMYWYRQDPGQGLRLIYYSQIVNDFQKGDIAEGYSVSREKKESFPLTVTSAQKNPTAFYLCASTNGGRGLGKLFFGSGTQLSVL.

The rearrangement uses TRBV2 and TRBJ2-2, with TRBD2 matching 8 bases. The germline gives CDR1 SNHLY, CDR2 FYNNEI. V lost 6 bases and J lost 6; bases outside the gene matches: 12. This CDR3 comprises 16 residues. CDR3 loop: CASSWRSSGDPGELFF. The CDR3, as DNA: TGTGCCAGCAGCTGGCGTAGTAGCGGGGACCCCGGGGAGCTGTTTTTT.

The chain uses TRBV4-2 and TRBJ2-3; TRBD2 matches 14 bases. CDR3 length equals 17 residues. CDR1 and CDR2 from the germline V gene are LGHNA and YNFKEQ. V shed 0 bases, J shed 6 bases, and the junction held 5 bases outside the gene matches. CDR3 sequence (DNA): TGTGCCAGCAGCCAAGATGGGACTAGCGGGAGCCGGGATACGCAGTATTTT. Its translation: CASSQDGTSGSRDTQYF.

This clone was counted a few times. V usage is TRBV6-5 and J usage is TRBJ2-7; 7 bases are shared with TRBD1. CDR3 length: 14 amino acids. CDR1 is MNHEY and CDR2 is SVGAGI in the germline V gene. Trimming took 6 bases from V and 1 from J; bases not matched to a gene: 6. The DNA of the CDR3 is TGTGCCAGCAGAACCGGGACAGCTTCCTACGAGCAGTACTTC. This gives the protein CASRTGTASYEQYF.

The V gene is TRBV7-2, the J gene TRBJ1-2, with 9 bases aligning to TRBD1. The length of the CDR3 is 13 residues. Losses at the gene ends were 5 bases for V and 8 bases for J; bases not matched to a gene: 6. Germline V lookup: CDR1 SGHTA, CDR2 FQGNSA. DNA for the CDR3: TGTGCCAGCAGCCCACAGGGGGCAGAAGGCTACACCTTC. Protein product: CASSPQGAEGYTF.

The chain has TRBV27 and TRBJ2-2; D remains unclear. Trimming removed 3 bases from V and 4 bases from J, with 3 bases in between. Looked up from germline, CDR1 is MNHEY and CDR2 is SMNVEV (reference sequence). CDR3 length: 12 amino acids. CDR3 DNA: TGTGCCAGCAGTTTTAGCACCGGGGAGCTGTTTTTT. Its translation: CASSFSTGELFF.

The chain is built from TRBV14 and TRBJ1-4, with a weak D call TRBD1 (5 bases). CDR3 length: 16 amino acids. CDR1 and CDR2 (germline): SGHDN, FVKESK. V lost 2 bases, J lost 0 bases, and 10 bases lay in between. For the CDR3, the DNA is TGTGCCAGCAGCCAAAGCGGGGGGGCAACTAATGAAAAACTGTTTTTT. Translated, it gives CASSQSGGATNEKLFF.

This chain uses TRBV5-1 with TRBJ2-3; weak D call: TRBD2 (5 bases). The length of the CDR3 is 15 residues. Germline CDR1 and CDR2: SGHRS and YFSETQ. V was trimmed by 0 bases and J by 5 bases, leaving 13 bases between them. CDR3 region: CASSLAEGSGDTQYF. Written as DNA, the CDR3 is TGCGCCAGCAGCTTGGCCGAGGGTTCGGGAGATACGCAGTATTTT.

The chain uses TRBV6-1 and TRBJ2-4; D may be TRBD2 (5 bases). The CDR3 sequence is 13 residues long. CDR1 is MNHNS, CDR2 SASEGT, per germline. The V end lost 8 bases, the J end lost 0 bases, and 8 bases lay between the germline ends. The CDR3 sequence is CASEAVAKNIQYF. The DNA of the CDR3 is TGTGCCAGCGAAGCGGTAGCCAAAAACATTCAGTACTTC.

The gene calls are TRBV7-2 and TRBJ1-1; TRBD1 matches 9 bases. In germline, CDR1 is SGHTA, CDR2 FQGNSA. The CDR3 consists of 12 residues. V was pared by 3 bases and J by 12 bases, with 5 bases of the junction left unmatched. CDR3 residues: CASSFRDRVTFF. The CDR3 bases are TGTGCCAGCAGCTTCCGGGACAGGGTAACTTTCTTT.

CDR3 region: CAKGQGSTDTQYF. The CDR3 bases are TGCGCCAAGGGACAGGGGAGCACAGATACGCAGTATTTT. The V gene is TRBV5-1, the J gene TRBJ2-3, with 10 bases identical to TRBD1. Unmatched junction bases numbered 1, after V lost 9 bases and J lost 0 bases. Germline CDR1 and CDR2: SGHRS and YFSETQ. The CDR3 is made up of 13 amino acids.

The V and J genes are TRBV5-8 and TRBJ2-7; the D gene is possibly TRBD1 (5 bases). This CDR3 has 13 residues. Trimming removed 4 bases at V and 4 bases at J, with 12 bases between. Germline CDR1 reads SGHTS; CDR2 reads YDEGEE. The CDR3 DNA reads as TGTGCCAGCAGCCCGTTTAGGGGTTACGAGCAGTACTTC. The encoded protein is CASSPFRGYEQYF.

The chain uses TRBV5-1 and TRBJ2-7, with a weak D call TRBD2 (7 bases). The V end was cut by 4 bases, the J end by 2 bases, with 16 bases between. Germline loops: CDR1 SGHRS, CDR2 YFSETQ. The CDR3 totals 15 residues. The CDR3 sequence is CASSPVGGAAYEQYF. DNA of the CDR3: TGCGCCAGCAGCCCGGTTGGGGGGGCCGCCTACGAGCAGTACTTC.

The genes are TRBV21-1 and TRBJ2-6; the table's D call of TRBD1 was not tested on the DNA. TRBV21-1 is recorded as a pseudogene. The length of the CDR3 is 19 residues. The CDR3 nucleotides are TGTGCCAGCAGCAAAGGGGTGAGGGGACACTTCTCTGGGGCCAACGTCCTGACTTTC. It codes for CASSKGVRGHFSGANVLTF.

J is TRBJ1-2 and V is TRBV25-1; the D is unclear. Germline-derived CDR1 and CDR2 are MGHDK and SYGVNS. The CDR3 has 12 amino acids. The V gene lost 4 bases and the J gene lost 4 bases, with 7 bases spanning the gap. CDR3 in DNA: TGTGCCAGCAGTGGCTACCTCTATGGCTACACCTTC. It yields the protein CASSGYLYGYTF.

This rearrangement joins TRBV30 to TRBJ1-6; D remains unclear. The CDR3 contains 14 residues. Germline lookup yields CDR1 GTSNPN and CDR2 SVGIG (reference sequence). Trimming removed 0 bases at V and 7 bases at J, with 10 bases between. In DNA form, the CDR3 reads TGTGCCTGGAGTGTAACAGCTTTAAATTCACCCCTCCACTTT. Protein product: CAWSVTALNSPLHF.